The rows below give T cell receptor beta chains drawn from one sample of a study of OX40 agonist ivuxolimab in advanced cancers. The method was immunoSEQ multiplex PCR; TCRdb's version includes in-frame clones alone and lacks a portion of them. The sample consists of around 71,000 clones, about 85% of them appearing once. The input for sequencing was CD4+ or CD8+ T cells sorted from blood, taken in a trial of the OX40 agonist ivuxolimab. The receptors derive from an adult with an advanced solid tumor such as melanoma, head and neck, liver or kidney cancer. CDR3s include the opening cysteine and the closing phenylalanine or tryptophan. The D gene is left open where the match is weak. Expanded clones are given a class, and other clones once, few, many or no size at all.

TGCGCCAGCAGCTTGGGGGATGATGAAAAACTGTTTTTT	CASSLGDDEKLFF	TRBV5-1	.	TRBJ1-4	.
TGTGCCAGCAGCTTAGTCCAGCGGGGGCCCTACGAGCAGTACTTC	CASSLVQRGPYEQYF	TRBV7-2	.	TRBJ2-7	TRBD2
TGTGCCAGCAGCTTAAGACAGGGGGGGACTTTCTTT	CASSLRQGGTFF	TRBV7-2	.	TRBJ1-1	TRBD1
TGTGCCAGCAGGAGGGACAGGAACTCTTACGAGCAGTACTTC	CASRRDRNSYEQYF	TRBV28	.	TRBJ2-7	TRBD1
TGTGCCTGCTCTCGCGGCAGCCTCCGGGGCACCATATATTTT	CACSRGSLRGTIYF	TRBV30	.	TRBJ1-3	.
TGCGCCAGCAGCTCCACAGCAACTAATGAAAAACTGTTTTTT	CASSSTATNEKLFF	TRBV5-1	.	TRBJ1-4	.
TGTGCCAGCTCACCATCGGGTAGCGGAGCCCCCTACGAGCAGTACTTC	CASSPSGSGAPYEQYF	TRBV18	.	TRBJ2-7	.
TGTGCCATCGCTACCGGACAGAACACCGGGGAGCTGTTTTTT	CAIATGQNTGELFF	TRBV10-3	.	TRBJ2-2	.
TGTGCCAGCACCGGGACCTCCTACGAGCAGTACTTC	CASTGTSYEQYF	TRBV28	.	TRBJ2-7	.
TGTGCCAGCAGCACGGAGCGATGGGGGATTAGCTACACCTTC	CASSTERWGISYTF	TRBV7-8	.	TRBJ1-2	.
TGTGCCAGCAGCGAAACCGATCCGGGACTAGCGGGAGTTTACACCGGGGAGCTGTTTTTT	CASSETDPGLAGVYTGELFF	TRBV12-1	.	TRBJ2-2	.
TGTGCCAGCTCACCGGGGACAGGCGGTCAGCCCCAGCATTTT	CASSPGTGGQPQHF	TRBV18	.	TRBJ1-5	TRBD1
TGTGCCAGCAGCCAAGGGACTAGCGGGAACTACGAGCAGTACTTC	CASSQGTSGNYEQYF	TRBV7-3	.	TRBJ2-7	TRBD2
TGTGCCAGCAGTTCGGGGGGCTGGGTGAACTACGAGCAGTACTTC	CASSSGGWVNYEQYF	TRBV11-2	.	TRBJ2-7	.
TGTGCCAGCTCTCACTCGCTGGACAGAGCTGAAAAACTGTTTTTT	CASSHSLDRAEKLFF	TRBV18	.	TRBJ1-4	.
TGTGCCAGCACGGGCCGATTGGGGGTTCGGGAAAAACTGTTTTTT	CASTGRLGVREKLFF	TRBV6-5	.	TRBJ1-4	.
TGTGCCTCGGGGGGGGCCCTCTCTGGGGCCAACGTCCTGACTTTC	CASGGALSGANVLTF	TRBV28	.	TRBJ2-6	TRBD2
TGTGCCTGGAGTGTACTTACTAACTATGGCTACACCTTC	CAWSVLTNYGYTF	TRBV30	.	TRBJ1-2	.
TGTGCCAGCAGGCAAAACTACGAGCAGTACTTC	CASRQNYEQYF	TRBV28	.	TRBJ2-7	.
TGTGCCAGCAGCACTCGACAGGGAATTCGAGAGACCCAGTACTTC	CASSTRQGIRETQYF	TRBV4-2	.	TRBJ2-5	TRBD1
TGTGCCAGCAGTGCCCAGTTGCCCTCGCCCCAGCATTTT	CASSAQLPSPQHF	TRBV2	.	TRBJ1-5	.
TGTGCCAGCAGTGTTACTAGCGGGAACACGCATGAGCAGTTCTTC	CASSVTSGNTHEQFF	TRBV7-9	.	TRBJ2-1	TRBD2
TGTGCCAGCAGCTTGGGAGGGCCCCAAGAGACCCAGTACTTC	CASSLGGPQETQYF	TRBV5-6	.	TRBJ2-5	.
TGTGCCAGCAACAGGGACAGGGGCTACGAGCAGTACTTC	CASNRDRGYEQYF	TRBV7-2	.	TRBJ2-7	TRBD1
TGTGCCAGCAGCTTAGTGGTCGGGAGGGTGTACAATGAGCAGTTCTTC	CASSLVVGRVYNEQFF	TRBV7-2	.	TRBJ2-1	TRBD2
TGTGCCAGCTCACCAAGGGCGGAGAGGACTGAAGCTTTCTTT	CASSPRAERTEAFF	TRBV18	few	TRBJ1-1	.
TGTGCTAGCGGGACAGGGTTAGAGGAGACCCAGTACTTC	CASGTGLEETQYF	TRBV10-3	.	TRBJ2-5	.
TGTGCCAGCAGTCCCCCCGGGGGTACGCAGTATTTT	CASSPPGGTQYF	TRBV27	.	TRBJ2-3	.
TGTGCCAGCAGCTTAGCGGCAGGGGCGGGAACAGATACGCAGTATTTT	CASSLAAGAGTDTQYF	TRBV7-2	.	TRBJ2-3	.
TGTGCCTCAGGACTAGCGGGAGTAAATACGCAGTATTTT	CASGLAGVNTQYF	TRBV10-3	once	TRBJ2-3	TRBD2
TGTGCCAGCAGCCATTCGCGGGGATCTGTCTACGAGCAGTACTTC	CASSHSRGSVYEQYF	TRBV11-2	once	TRBJ2-7	.
TGTGCCAGCAGCCGGGACAGGGCTTCCTACGAGCAGTACTTC	CASSRDRASYEQYF	TRBV11-3	.	TRBJ2-7	TRBD1
TGTGCCAGCACCAGGGCGGAAGGCTACACCTTC	CASTRAEGYTF	TRBV2	.	TRBJ1-2	.
TGTGCCAGCTCACCACCGGGCTCAGGGGGCAATCAGCCCCAGCATTTT	CASSPPGSGGNQPQHF	TRBV18	.	TRBJ1-5	.
TGTGCCAGCGCTGCAGGGAAGCACGAGCAGTACTTC	CASAAGKHEQYF	TRBV28	.	TRBJ2-7	.
TGTGCCAGCAGCCCCAAAGCCGGGACAGGGACCTACGAGCAGTACTTC	CASSPKAGTGTYEQYF	TRBV5-4	.	TRBJ2-7	TRBD1
TGTGCCAGCGCGGGACTAGGTCGAGATACGCAGTATTTT	CASAGLGRDTQYF	TRBV7-3	.	TRBJ2-3	TRBD2
TGTGCCAGCAGCTTAGTTGCAGGTTCCACCGGGGAGCTGTTTTTT	CASSLVAGSTGELFF	TRBV7-7	.	TRBJ2-2	.
TGTGCCAGCAGCTACGGGAGAGGGGACGGGGAGCTGTTTTTT	CASSYGRGDGELFF	TRBV11-2	once	TRBJ2-2	.
TGTGCCAGCAGCGCTACGGGACAGGCTTACAATGAGCAGTTCTTC	CASSATGQAYNEQFF	TRBV7-2	.	TRBJ2-1	TRBD1
TGTGCCAGCAGCTTACAGTCCTGGGTTGAGCAGTTCTTC	CASSLQSWVEQFF	TRBV7-8	.	TRBJ2-1	.
TGTGCCAGCAGGGTAATACAGGGGGCTTGGACTGAAGCTTTCTTT	CASRVIQGAWTEAFF	TRBV28	.	TRBJ1-1	TRBD1
TGTGCCAGTAGTGGAGGGGCTAGCGGGCACCCTAGCACAGATACGCAGTATTTT	CASSGGASGHPSTDTQYF	TRBV19	.	TRBJ2-3	TRBD2